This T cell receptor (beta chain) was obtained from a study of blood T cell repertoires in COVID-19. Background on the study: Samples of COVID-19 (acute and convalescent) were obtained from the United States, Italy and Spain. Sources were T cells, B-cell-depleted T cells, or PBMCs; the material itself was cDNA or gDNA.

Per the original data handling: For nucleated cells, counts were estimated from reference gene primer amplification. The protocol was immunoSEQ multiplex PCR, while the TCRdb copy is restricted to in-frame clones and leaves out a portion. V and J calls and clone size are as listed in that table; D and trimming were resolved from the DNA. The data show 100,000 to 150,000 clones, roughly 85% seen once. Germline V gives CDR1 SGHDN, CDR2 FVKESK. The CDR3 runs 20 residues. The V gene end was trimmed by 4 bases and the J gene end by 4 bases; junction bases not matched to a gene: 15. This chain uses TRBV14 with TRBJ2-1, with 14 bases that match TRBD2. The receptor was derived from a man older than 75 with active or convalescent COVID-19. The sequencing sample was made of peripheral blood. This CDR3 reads CASSPSPGLAGETTYNEQFF. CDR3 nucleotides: TGTGCCAGCAGCCCATCCCCGGGACTAGCGGGAGAAACGACGTACAATGAGCAGTTCTTC.